The T cell receptor beta chain described here comes from a study of CD8+ T cells in alopecia areata. Study observations and caveats: Whether baseline CD8+ expansion is linked to response remains uncertain, given a single nonresponder.

This clone was detected only a few times. The antigen remains unidentified. The treatment here: oral pan-JAK inhibitor, 5-10 mg twice daily. The V and J ends lost 5 bases and 5 bases, in that order; junction bases with no gene match: 5. Germline assignment: CDR1 LNHDA and CDR2 SQIVND (reference sequence). This CDR3 contains 13 residues. RNA extraction and reverse transcription yielded cDNA as sequencing template. Sequenced by immunoSEQ multiplex PCR; TCRdb stores in-frame clones only, minus some. The sample holds some 160,000 clones; 50% to 70% are singletons and the top ten take 0.91%. The gene calls are TRBV19 and TRBJ1-1; 7 positions agree with TRBD1. The sequence was obtained from a human donor with alopecia areata. The sample was CD4+ T cells sorted from blood, taken at week 4, from a patient treated with tofacitinib. This chain's CDR3 is CASSPKTGTEAFF. Here the CDR3 DNA reads TGTGCCAGTAGTCCCAAGACAGGGACTGAAGCTTTCTTT.